This T cell receptor beta chain was sequenced for a study of blood T cell repertoires in COVID-19. Study information: Acute and convalescent COVID-19 samples came from the United States, Italy and Spain. From T cells, B-cell-depleted T cells, or PBMCs came the material, which was cDNA or gDNA.

The CDR3 consists of 17 residues. Per germline, CDR1 SGHNT and CDR2 YYREEE (reference sequence). Trimming took 5 bases from V and 2 from J; bases not matched to a gene: 8. Assay: immunoSEQ multiplex PCR; the TCRdb copy retains only in-frame clones and omits some. The sample shows around 250,000 clones, 84% of them seen only once. Specimen: peripheral blood. This receptor was identified in a woman in her thirties or forties who had recovered from COVID-19. This chain connects TRBV5-4 to TRBJ2-6, with 9 bases lining up with TRBD1. CDR3 sequence (DNA): TGTGCCAGCAGTTCAGGGACAGGGCGCGCTGGGGCCAACGTCCTGACTTTC. Residues: CASSSGTGRAGANVLTF.